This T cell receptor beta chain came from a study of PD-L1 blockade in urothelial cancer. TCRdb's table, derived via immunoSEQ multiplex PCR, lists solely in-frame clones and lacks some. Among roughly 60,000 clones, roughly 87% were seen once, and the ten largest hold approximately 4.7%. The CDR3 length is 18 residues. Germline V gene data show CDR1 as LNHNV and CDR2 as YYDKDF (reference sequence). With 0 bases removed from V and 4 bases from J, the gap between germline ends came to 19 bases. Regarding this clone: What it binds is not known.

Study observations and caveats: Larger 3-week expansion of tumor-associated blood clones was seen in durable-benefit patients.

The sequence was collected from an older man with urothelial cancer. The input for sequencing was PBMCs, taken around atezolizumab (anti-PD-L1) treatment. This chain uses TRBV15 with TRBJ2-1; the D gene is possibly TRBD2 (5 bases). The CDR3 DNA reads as TGTGCCACCAGCAGAGATGTGCGAACAGCGGAACTGTACAATGAGCAGTTCTTC. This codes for CATSRDVRTAELYNEQFF.